This T cell receptor beta chain was documented in a study of cytomegalovirus exposure and HLA in healthy donors. At the level of the study: Within an early data release were tens of millions of unique TCRs drawn from HLA-typed donors.

Study conclusions and caveats: The study put some 150 TCR beta chains on its list as cytomegalovirus-associated. When the data were analyzed later, several of the most significant clusters appeared to be linked to common viral pathogens.

Trimming took 1 base from V and 0 from J; bases not matched to a gene: 8. Per the germline V gene, CDR1 is MGHRA and CDR2 is YSYEKL. The CDR3 runs to 17 residues. With regard to this clone: Antigen specificity is unknown.

The study ran its PCR with 60 Vbeta and 13 Jbeta primers. Sequenced by immunoSEQ multiplex PCR; TCRdb stores in-frame clones only, minus some. This table holds about 84,000 clones, about three quarters found once. This TCR was sampled from a male donor in good health and CMV-seropositive. The rearrangement uses TRBV4-1 and TRBJ2-5, with 7 bases matching TRBD2. Specimen: PBMCs. The chain's CDR3 is CASSQVGGTKYQETQYF. CDR3 nucleotide sequence: TGCGCCAGCAGCCAAGTAGGTGGGACTAAGTACCAAGAGACCCAGTACTTC.